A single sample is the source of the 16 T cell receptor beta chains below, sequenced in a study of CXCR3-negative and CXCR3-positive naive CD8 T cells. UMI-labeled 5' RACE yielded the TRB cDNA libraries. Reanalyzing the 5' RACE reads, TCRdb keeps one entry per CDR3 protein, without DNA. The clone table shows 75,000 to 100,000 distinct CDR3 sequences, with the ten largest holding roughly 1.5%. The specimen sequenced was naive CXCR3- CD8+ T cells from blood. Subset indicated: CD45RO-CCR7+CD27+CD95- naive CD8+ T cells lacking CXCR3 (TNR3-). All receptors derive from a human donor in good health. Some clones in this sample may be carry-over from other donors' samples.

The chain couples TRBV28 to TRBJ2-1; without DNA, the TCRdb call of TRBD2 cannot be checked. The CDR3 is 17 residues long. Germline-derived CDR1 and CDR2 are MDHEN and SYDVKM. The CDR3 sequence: CASSPPGLRGSYNEQFF.

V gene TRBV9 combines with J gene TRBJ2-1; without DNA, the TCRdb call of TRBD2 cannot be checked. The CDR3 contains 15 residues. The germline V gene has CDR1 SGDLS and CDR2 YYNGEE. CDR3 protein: CASSPRTSGLNEQFF.

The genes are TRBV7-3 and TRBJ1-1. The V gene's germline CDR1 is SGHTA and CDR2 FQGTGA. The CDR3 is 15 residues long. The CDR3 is CASSLMGPGGGEAFF.

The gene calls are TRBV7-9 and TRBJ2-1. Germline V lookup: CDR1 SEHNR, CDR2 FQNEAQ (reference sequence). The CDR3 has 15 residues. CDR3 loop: CASSLELAAVGEQFF.

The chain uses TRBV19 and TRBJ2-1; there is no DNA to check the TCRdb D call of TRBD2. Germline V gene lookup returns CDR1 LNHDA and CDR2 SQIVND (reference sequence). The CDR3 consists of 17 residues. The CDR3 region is CASSPQAASGIYNEQFF.

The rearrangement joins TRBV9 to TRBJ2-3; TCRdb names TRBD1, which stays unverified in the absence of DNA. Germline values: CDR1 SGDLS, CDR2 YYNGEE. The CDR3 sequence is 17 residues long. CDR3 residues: CASSSRGRGGNTDTQYF.

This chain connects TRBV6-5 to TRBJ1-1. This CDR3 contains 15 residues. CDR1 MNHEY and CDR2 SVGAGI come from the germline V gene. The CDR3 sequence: CASSYDEDGYTEAFF.

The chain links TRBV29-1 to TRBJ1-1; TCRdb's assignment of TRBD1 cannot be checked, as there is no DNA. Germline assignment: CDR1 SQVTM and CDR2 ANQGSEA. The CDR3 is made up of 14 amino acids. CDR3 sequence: CSVVGSGMNTEAFF.

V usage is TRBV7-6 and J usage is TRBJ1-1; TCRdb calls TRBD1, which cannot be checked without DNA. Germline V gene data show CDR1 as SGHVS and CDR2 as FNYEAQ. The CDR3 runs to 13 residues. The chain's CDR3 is CASSGGANTEAFF. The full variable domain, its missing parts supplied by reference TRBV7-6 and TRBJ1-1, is GAGVSQSPRYKVTKRGQDVALRCDPISGHVSLYWYRQALGQGPEFLTYFNYEAQQDKSGLPNDRFSAERPEGSISTLTIQRTEQRDSAMYRCASSGGANTEAFFGQGTRLTVV.

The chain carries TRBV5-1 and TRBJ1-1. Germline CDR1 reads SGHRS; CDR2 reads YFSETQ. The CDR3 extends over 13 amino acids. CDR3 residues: CASSLKSNTEAFF.

The CDR3 spells CASSDQGGLYEQYF. V and J are TRBV25-1 and TRBJ2-7; absent DNA, TCRdb's TRBD1 call cannot be checked. CDR1 and CDR2 from the germline V gene are MGHDK and SYGVNS. The CDR3 has 14 amino acids.

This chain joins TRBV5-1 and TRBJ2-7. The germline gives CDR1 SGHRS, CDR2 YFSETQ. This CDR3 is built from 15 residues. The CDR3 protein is CASSLPRQGSYEQYF.

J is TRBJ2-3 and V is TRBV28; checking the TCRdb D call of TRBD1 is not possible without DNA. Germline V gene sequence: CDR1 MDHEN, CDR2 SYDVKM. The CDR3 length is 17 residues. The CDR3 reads CASSFKSTGYRTDTQYF.

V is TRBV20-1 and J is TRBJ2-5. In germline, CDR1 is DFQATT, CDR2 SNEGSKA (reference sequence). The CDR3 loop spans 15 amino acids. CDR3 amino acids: CSARDLLAVEETQYF.

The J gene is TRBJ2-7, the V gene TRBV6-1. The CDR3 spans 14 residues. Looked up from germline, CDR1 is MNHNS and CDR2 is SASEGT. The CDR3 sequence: CASSDEGSSYEQYF.

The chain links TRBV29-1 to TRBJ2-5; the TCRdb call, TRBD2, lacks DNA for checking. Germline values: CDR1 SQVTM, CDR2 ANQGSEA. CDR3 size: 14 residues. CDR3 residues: CSVEDPLAGETQYF.